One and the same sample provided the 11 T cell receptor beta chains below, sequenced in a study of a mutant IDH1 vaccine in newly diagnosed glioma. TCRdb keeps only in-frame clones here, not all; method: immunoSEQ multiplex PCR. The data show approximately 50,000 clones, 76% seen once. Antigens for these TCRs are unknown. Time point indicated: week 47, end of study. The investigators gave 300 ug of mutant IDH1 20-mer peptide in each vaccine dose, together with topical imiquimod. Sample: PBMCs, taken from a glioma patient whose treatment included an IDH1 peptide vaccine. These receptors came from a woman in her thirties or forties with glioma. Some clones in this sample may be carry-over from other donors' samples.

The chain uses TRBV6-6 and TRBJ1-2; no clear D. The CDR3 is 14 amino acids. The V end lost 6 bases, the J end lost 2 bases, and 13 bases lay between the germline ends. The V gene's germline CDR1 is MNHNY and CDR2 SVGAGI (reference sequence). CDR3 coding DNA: TGTGCCAGCAGCCACAAGGGTGGGAACTATGGCTACACCTTC. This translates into CASSHKGGNYGYTF.

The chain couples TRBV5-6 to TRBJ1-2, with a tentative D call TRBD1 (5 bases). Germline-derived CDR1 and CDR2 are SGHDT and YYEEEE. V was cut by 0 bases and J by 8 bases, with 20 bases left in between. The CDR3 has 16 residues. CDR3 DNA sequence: TGTGCCAGCAGCTTGGGGTGGGGGAAGATCCAGGAAGGCTACACCTTC. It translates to CASSLGWGKIQEGYTF. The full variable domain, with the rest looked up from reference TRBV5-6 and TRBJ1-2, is DAGVTQSPTHLIKTRGQQVTLRCSPKSGHDTVSWYQQALGQGPQFIFQYYEEEERQRGNFPDRFSGHQFPNYSSELNVNALLLGDSALYLCASSLGWGKIQEGYTFGSGTRLTVV.

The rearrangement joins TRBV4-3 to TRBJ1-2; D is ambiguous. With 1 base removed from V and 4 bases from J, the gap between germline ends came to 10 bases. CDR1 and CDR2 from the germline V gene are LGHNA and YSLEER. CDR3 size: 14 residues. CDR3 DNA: TGCGCCAGCAGCCAAGCAGGCCCTTCCTATGGCTACACCTTC. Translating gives CASSQAGPSYGYTF.

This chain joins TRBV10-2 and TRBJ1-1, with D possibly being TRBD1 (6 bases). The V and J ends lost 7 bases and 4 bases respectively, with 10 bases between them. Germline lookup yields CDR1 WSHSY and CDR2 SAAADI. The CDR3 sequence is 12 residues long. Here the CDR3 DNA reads TGCGCCAGCAAAGAAGGGGGCACTGAAGCTTTCTTT. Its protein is CASKEGGTEAFF.

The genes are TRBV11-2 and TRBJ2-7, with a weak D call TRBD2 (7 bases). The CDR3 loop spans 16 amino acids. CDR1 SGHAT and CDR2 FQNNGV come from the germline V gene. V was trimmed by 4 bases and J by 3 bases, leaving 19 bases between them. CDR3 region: CASSSDRGGRFYEQYF. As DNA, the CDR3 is TGTGCCAGCAGCTCAGATCGCGGGGGCCGTTTCTACGAGCAGTACTTC.

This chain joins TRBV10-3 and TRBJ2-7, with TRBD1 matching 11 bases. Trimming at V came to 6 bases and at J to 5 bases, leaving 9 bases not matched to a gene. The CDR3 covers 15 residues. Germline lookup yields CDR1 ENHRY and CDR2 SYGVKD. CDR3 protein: CAIRDDRDRGDEQYF. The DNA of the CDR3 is TGTGCCATCAGGGACGACCGGGACAGGGGGGACGAGCAGTACTTC.

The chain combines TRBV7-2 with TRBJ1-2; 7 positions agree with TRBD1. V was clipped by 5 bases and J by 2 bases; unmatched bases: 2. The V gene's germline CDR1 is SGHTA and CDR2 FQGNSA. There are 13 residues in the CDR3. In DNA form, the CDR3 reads TGTGCCAGCAGCCCGGGACAGAACTATGGCTACACCTTC. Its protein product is CASSPGQNYGYTF.

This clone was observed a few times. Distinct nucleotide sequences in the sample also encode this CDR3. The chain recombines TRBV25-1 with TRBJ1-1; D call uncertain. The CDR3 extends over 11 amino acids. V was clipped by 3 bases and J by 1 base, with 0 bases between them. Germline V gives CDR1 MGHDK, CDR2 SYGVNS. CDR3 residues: CASSENTEAFF. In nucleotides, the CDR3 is TGTGCCAGCAGTGAGAACACTGAAGCTTTCTTT. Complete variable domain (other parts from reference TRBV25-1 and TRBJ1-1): EADIYQTPRYLVIGTGKKITLECSQTMGHDKMYWYQQDPGMELHLIHYSYGVNSTEKGDLSSESTVSRIRTEHFPLTLESARPSHTSQYLCASSENTEAFFGQGTRLTVV.

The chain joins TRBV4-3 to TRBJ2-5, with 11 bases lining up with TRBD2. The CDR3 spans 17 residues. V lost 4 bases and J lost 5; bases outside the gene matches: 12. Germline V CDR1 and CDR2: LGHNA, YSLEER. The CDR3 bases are TGCGCCAGCAGCCCCGGGACTAGCGGAGTGTCTGTGGAGACCCAGTACTTC. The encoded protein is CASSPGTSGVSVETQYF.

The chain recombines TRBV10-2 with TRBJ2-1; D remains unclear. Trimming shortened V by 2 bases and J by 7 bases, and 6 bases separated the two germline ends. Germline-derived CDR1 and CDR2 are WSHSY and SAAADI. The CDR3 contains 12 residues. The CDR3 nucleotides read TGCGCCAGCAGTGAGGTAGCTAATGAGCAGTTCTTC. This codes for CASSEVANEQFF.

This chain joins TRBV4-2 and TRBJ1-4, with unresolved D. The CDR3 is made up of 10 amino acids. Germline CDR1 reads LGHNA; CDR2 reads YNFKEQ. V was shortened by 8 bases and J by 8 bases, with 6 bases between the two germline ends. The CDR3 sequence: CASGGEKLFF. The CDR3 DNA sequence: TGTGCCAGCGGCGGCGAAAAACTGTTTTTT.